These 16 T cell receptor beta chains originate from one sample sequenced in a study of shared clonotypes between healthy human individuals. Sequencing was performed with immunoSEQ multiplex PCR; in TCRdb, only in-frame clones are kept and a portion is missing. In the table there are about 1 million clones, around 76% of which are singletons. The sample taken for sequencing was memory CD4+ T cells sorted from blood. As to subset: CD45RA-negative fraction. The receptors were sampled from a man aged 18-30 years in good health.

Written as DNA, the CDR3 is TGTGCCAGCAGCTTTGACAGGGTGGGCACGCAGTATTTT. This codes for CASSFDRVGTQYF. V usage is TRBV11-2 and J usage is TRBJ2-3; 7 bases are a match to TRBD1. Unmatched junction bases numbered 6, after V lost 3 bases and J lost 9 bases. The CDR3 loop spans 13 amino acids. Germline V CDR1 and CDR2: SGHAT, FQNNGV.

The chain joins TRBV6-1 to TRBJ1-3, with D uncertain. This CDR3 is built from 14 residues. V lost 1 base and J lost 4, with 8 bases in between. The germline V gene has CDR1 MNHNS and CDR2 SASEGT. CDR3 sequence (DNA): TGTGCCAGCAGTGAAGGGGCCCTCGGAAACACCATATATTTT. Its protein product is CASSEGALGNTIYF.

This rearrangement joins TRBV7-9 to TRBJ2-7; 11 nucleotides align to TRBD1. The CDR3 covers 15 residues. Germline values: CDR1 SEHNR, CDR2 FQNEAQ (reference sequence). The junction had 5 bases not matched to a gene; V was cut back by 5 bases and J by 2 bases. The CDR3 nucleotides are TGTGCCAGCAGCAGGGGACAGGGGGTGACCTACGAGCAGTACTTC. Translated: CASSRGQGVTYEQYF.

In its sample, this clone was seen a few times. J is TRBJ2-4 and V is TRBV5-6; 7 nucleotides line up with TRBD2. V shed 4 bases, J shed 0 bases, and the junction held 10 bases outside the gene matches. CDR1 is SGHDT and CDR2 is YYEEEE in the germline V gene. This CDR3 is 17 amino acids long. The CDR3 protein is CASSPGGLKRAKNIQYF. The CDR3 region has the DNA TGTGCCAGCAGCCCGGGGGGACTTAAGCGAGCCAAAAACATTCAGTACTTC.

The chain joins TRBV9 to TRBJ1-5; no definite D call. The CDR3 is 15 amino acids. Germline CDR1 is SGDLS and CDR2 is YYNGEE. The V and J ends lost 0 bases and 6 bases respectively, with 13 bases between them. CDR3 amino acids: CASSVGPDGTQPQHF. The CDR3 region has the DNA TGTGCCAGCAGCGTAGGCCCCGATGGCACTCAGCCCCAGCATTTT.

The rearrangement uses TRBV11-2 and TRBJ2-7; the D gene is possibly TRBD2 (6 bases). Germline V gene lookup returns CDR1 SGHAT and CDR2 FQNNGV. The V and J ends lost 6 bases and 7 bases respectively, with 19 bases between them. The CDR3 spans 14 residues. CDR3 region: CASRRTTTAGEQYF. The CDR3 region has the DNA TGTGCCAGCAGACGGACAACAACAGCGGGTGAGCAGTACTTC.

The CDR3 DNA is TGTGCCAGCAGGAGCCTCTCCTACGAGCAGTACTTC. Protein product: CASRSLSYEQYF. The rearrangement links TRBV2 to TRBJ2-7; D is unclear. The CDR3 spans 12 residues. Germline-derived CDR1 and CDR2 are SNHLY and FYNNEI. V lost 6 bases to trimming and J lost 0 bases, with 6 bases between them.

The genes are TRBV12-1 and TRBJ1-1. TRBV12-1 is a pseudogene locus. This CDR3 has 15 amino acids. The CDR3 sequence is CASSPKKGVNTEAFF. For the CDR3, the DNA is TGTGCCAGCAGCCCGAAAAAGGGAGTGAACACTGAAGCTTTCTTT.

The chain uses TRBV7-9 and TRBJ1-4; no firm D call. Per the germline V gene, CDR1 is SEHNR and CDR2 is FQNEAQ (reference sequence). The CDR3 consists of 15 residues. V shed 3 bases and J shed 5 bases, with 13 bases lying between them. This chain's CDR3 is CASSFDRTGNEKLFF. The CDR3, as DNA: TGTGCCAGCAGCTTTGACCGGACCGGCAATGAAAAACTGTTTTTT.

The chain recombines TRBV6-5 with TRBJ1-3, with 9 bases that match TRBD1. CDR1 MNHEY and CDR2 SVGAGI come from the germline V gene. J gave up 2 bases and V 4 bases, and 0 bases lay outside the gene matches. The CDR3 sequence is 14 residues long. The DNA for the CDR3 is TGTGCCAGCAGTTGGGACAGGGCTGGAAACACCATATATTTT. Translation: CASSWDRAGNTIYF.

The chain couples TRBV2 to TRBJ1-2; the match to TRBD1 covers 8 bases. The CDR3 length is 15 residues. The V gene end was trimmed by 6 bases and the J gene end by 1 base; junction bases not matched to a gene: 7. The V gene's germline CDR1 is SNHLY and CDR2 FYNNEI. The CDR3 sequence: CASRTGVGGNYGYTF. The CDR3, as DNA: TGTGCCAGCAGGACAGGGGTAGGGGGTAACTATGGCTACACCTTC.

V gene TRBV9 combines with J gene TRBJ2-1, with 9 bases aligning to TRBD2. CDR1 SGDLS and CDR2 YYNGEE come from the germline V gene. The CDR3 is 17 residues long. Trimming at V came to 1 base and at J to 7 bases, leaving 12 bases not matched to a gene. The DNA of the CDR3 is TGTGCCAGCAGCGTAACGACTAGCGGACAGGTCAGGAATGAGCAGTTCTTC. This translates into CASSVTTSGQVRNEQFF.

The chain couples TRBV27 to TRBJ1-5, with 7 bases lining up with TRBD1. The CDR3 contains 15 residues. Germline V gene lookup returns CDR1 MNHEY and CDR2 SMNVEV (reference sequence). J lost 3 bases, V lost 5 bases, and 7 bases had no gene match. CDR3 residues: CASSREGGVNQPQHF. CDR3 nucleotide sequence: TGTGCCAGCAGTCGGGAAGGGGGCGTCAATCAGCCCCAGCATTTT.

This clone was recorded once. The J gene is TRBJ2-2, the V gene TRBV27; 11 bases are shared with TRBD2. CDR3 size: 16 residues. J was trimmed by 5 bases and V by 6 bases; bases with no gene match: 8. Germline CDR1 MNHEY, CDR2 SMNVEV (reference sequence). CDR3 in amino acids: CASSKTSGAGTGELFF. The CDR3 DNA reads TGTGCCAGCAGCAAGACTAGCGGGGCGGGGACCGGGGAGCTGTTTTTT.

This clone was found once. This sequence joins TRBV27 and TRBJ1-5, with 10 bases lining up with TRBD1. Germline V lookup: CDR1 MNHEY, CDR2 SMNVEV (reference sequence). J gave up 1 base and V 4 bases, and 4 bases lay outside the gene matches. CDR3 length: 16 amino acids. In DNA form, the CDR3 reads TGTGCCAGCAGTTCATGGACAGGGGGGAGCAATCAGCCCCAGCATTTT. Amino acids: CASSSWTGGSNQPQHF.

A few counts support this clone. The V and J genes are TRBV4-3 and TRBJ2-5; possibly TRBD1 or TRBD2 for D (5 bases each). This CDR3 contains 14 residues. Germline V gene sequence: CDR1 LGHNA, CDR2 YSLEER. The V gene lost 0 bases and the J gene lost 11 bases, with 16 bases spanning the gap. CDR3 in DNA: TGCGCCAGCAGCCAAGATTATGGGGGACGTGAGCAGTACTTC. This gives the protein CASSQDYGGREQYF.